This TCR beta chain was identified in a study of blood T cell repertoires in COVID-19. Study-wide context: The study drew acute and convalescent COVID-19 samples from the United States, Italy and Spain. T cells, B-cell-depleted T cells, or PBMCs supplied cDNA or gDNA.

Original processing methods: Scientists estimated how many nucleated cells there were by amplifying reference gene primers. TCRdb keeps only in-frame clones here, not all; method: immunoSEQ multiplex PCR. V, J and clone size are those of that table, while D and trimming were read from the DNA. The table shows some 51,000 clones, with approximately 90% occurring only once. V shed 4 bases and J 10 bases; nucleotides not matched to a gene: 4. Germline lookup yields CDR1 SEHNR and CDR2 FQNEAQ (reference sequence). The CDR3 is made up of 11 amino acids. The chain carries TRBV7-9 and TRBJ2-7; 7 positions agree with TRBD1. The receptor's source is a man aged 45-65 years with active COVID-19. Sequencing used peripheral blood. The CDR3 sequence is CASSSGQFQYF. The CDR3 DNA reads as TGTGCCAGCAGCTCGGGACAGTTTCAGTACTTC.